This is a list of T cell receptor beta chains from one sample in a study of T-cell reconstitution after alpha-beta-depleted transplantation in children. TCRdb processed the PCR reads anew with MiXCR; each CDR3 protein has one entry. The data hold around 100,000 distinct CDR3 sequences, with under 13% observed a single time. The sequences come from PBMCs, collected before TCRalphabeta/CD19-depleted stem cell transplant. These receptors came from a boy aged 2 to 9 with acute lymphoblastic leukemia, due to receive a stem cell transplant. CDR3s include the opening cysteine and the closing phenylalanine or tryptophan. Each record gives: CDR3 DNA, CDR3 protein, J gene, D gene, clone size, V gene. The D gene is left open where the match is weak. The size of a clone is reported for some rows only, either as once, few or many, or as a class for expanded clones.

DNA: TGTGCCAGCAGAACTAGCGGGAGCGGAGTCGAGCAGTACTTC; CDR3: CASRTSGSGVEQYF; J: TRBJ2-7; D: TRBD2; size: NA; V: TRBV2
DNA: TGTGCCAGCAGTTCCCGTCAGGGAAGGATCACTGAAGCTTTCTTT; CDR3: CASSSRQGRITEAFF; J: TRBJ1-1; D: NA; size: NA; V: TRBV28
DNA: TGTGCCAGCAGTCCCCTCGGACAGGGAGGCACTGAAGCTTTCTTT; CDR3: CASSPLGQGGTEAFF; J: TRBJ1-1; D: TRBD1; size: NA; V: TRBV28
DNA: TGCGCCAGCAGTGAGTCAGGAACTACAGTCGAGCAGTACTTC; CDR3: CASSESGTTVEQYF; J: TRBJ2-7; D: NA; size: NA; V: TRBV10-1
DNA: TGCGCCAGCAGCTTGGCCCCGGGGACCCGGATAGGGAATGAGCAGTTCTTC; CDR3: CASSLAPGTRIGNEQFF; J: TRBJ2-1; D: NA; size: many; V: TRBV5-1
DNA: TGCGCCAGCAGCGCCAGGGAGGACACTGAAGCTTTCTTT; CDR3: CASSAREDTEAFF; J: TRBJ1-1; D: NA; size: many; V: TRBV5-1
DNA: TGTGCCAGCAGTGTTAGCGGAGGCACAGATACGCAGTATTTT; CDR3: CASSVSGGTDTQYF; J: TRBJ2-3; D: NA; size: NA; V: TRBV2
DNA: TGCAGTGCTAGCCAAGGGGCGCGGGGCAATCAGCCCCAGCATTTT; CDR3: CSASQGARGNQPQHF; J: TRBJ1-5; D: NA; size: NA; V: TRBV20-1
DNA: TGCGCCAGCAGCTTTGGTACAGGGGAAGAGACCCAGTACTTC; CDR3: CASSFGTGEETQYF; J: TRBJ2-5; D: TRBD1; size: many; V: TRBV5-1
DNA: TGCAGTGCTAGTCCAAGGGGCGGGACCTCCTACAATGAGCAGTTCTTC; CDR3: CSASPRGGTSYNEQFF; J: TRBJ2-1; D: NA; size: NA; V: TRBV20-1
DNA: TGCAGTCCCCTCCTGAGAAATGAGCAGTTCTTC; CDR3: CSPLLRNEQFF; J: TRBJ2-1; D: NA; size: few; V: TRBV20-1
DNA: TGTGCCACCAGCAGAGTACCCTCCAATGCCCTCCACTTT; CDR3: CATSRVPSNALHF; J: TRBJ1-6; D: NA; size: many; V: TRBV15
DNA: TGCGCCAGCAGCTTTCCCCGGGGACAGGGGCAATACGAGCAGTACTTC; CDR3: CASSFPRGQGQYEQYF; J: TRBJ2-7; D: TRBD1; size: few; V: TRBV5-1
DNA: TGTGCCACCACCTACACCGGGACTAGCGGGACCCCTGAGCAGTTCTTC; CDR3: CATTYTGTSGTPEQFF; J: TRBJ2-1; D: TRBD2; size: many; V: TRBV24-1
DNA: TGTGCCAGCAGCCCCGAGAGCTCTGGGGCCAACGTCCTGACTTTC; CDR3: CASSPESSGANVLTF; J: TRBJ2-6; D: NA; size: many; V: TRBV7-9
DNA: TGCGCCAGCAGCTCAGGACTAGCGGGAGGCGAGGAGACCCAGTACTTC; CDR3: CASSSGLAGGEETQYF; J: TRBJ2-5; D: TRBD2; size: few; V: TRBV5-1
DNA: TGTGCCAGCAAAACAGGGGCGGATGGCTACACCTTC; CDR3: CASKTGADGYTF; J: TRBJ1-2; D: TRBD1; size: NA; V: TRBV6-5
DNA: TGCGCCAGCAGCCCTAATCTAGCGGGAATGACCTACGAGCAGTACTTC; CDR3: CASSPNLAGMTYEQYF; J: TRBJ2-7; D: TRBD2; size: NA; V: TRBV4-1
DNA: TGTGCCACCAGCGCCGACAGGGTTAGGCATGAGCAGTTCTTC; CDR3: CATSADRVRHEQFF; J: TRBJ2-1; D: TRBD1; size: many; V: TRBV15
DNA: TGTGCCAGCAGTCGATATTACGGGGAGCTGTTTTTT; CDR3: CASSRYYGELFF; J: TRBJ2-2; D: NA; size: few; V: TRBV27
DNA: TGCAGTGCTAGAGATCTCAGCAGGCACGAGACCCAGTACTTC; CDR3: CSARDLSRHETQYF; J: TRBJ2-5; D: NA; size: NA; V: TRBV20-1
DNA: TGTGCCAGCGGGGTGGGCTCTGAGCAGTTCTTC; CDR3: CASGVGSEQFF; J: TRBJ2-1; D: NA; size: many; V: TRBV12-3/TRBV12-4
DNA: TGCAGTGCTAGGGGACCCGGGACTAGCGGGTCGCTAGCCAAAAACATTCAGTACTTC; CDR3: CSARGPGTSGSLAKNIQYF; J: TRBJ2-4; D: TRBD2; size: NA; V: TRBV20-1
DNA: TGTGCCAGCAGGAATAGCGGGAGGGGTGAGCAGTTCTTC; CDR3: CASRNSGRGEQFF; J: TRBJ2-1; D: TRBD2; size: few; V: TRBV6-2/TRBV6-3
DNA: TGCGCCAGCAGCTTGCGGGACCTCACAGATACGCAGTATTTT; CDR3: CASSLRDLTDTQYF; J: TRBJ2-3; D: NA; size: NA; V: TRBV5-1
DNA: TGCGCCAGCAGCCCCGCGGAGTTGAGAAGGAATGAGCAGTTCTTC; CDR3: CASSPAELRRNEQFF; J: TRBJ2-1; D: NA; size: many; V: TRBV5-1
DNA: TGTGCCAGCAGCTTGGTCGACGGATCAAATGAAGCTTTCTTT; CDR3: CASSLVDGSNEAFF; J: TRBJ1-1; D: NA; size: NA; V: TRBV5-4
DNA: TGCGCCAGCAGCCCCCTAGCTAGGGAGAGTTCGGGGACCCAGTACTTC; CDR3: CASSPLARESSGTQYF; J: TRBJ2-5; D: NA; size: few; V: TRBV5-1
DNA: TGTGCCAGCAGTGAATTTGGGGGGTCAGCAGATACGCAGTATTTT; CDR3: CASSEFGGSADTQYF; J: TRBJ2-3; D: NA; size: NA; V: TRBV25-1
DNA: TGCGCCAGCAGCATATCACTAGCGGAGGGGAGTGAGCAGTTCTTC; CDR3: CASSISLAEGSEQFF; J: TRBJ2-1; D: TRBD2; size: NA; V: TRBV5-1
DNA: TGTGCCAGCAGCTTGGGATCAGCGAGAGGGGAGCTGTTTTTT; CDR3: CASSLGSARGELFF; J: TRBJ2-2; D: NA; size: NA; V: TRBV7-7
DNA: TGCAGTGTTGAGGACGGGATTAGCTCCTACGAGCAGTACTTC; CDR3: CSVEDGISSYEQYF; J: TRBJ2-7; D: NA; size: NA; V: TRBV20-1
DNA: TGCGCCAGCAGCTTGGGTAGCGCTTCCTACAATGAGCAGTTCTTC; CDR3: CASSLGSASYNEQFF; J: TRBJ2-1; D: NA; size: NA; V: TRBV5-1
DNA: TGTGCCACCAGTTTCCGAGGGACCCAGTACTTC; CDR3: CATSFRGTQYF; J: TRBJ2-5; D: NA; size: few; V: TRBV24-1
DNA: TGTGCCACCAGCGCGAGGAGCTCCTACAATGAGCAGTTCTTC; CDR3: CATSARSSYNEQFF; J: TRBJ2-1; D: NA; size: once; V: TRBV15
DNA: TGTGCCAGCAGTCGGGACAGCCCCAATCAGCCCCAGCATTTT; CDR3: CASSRDSPNQPQHF; J: TRBJ1-5; D: TRBD1; size: few; V: TRBV12-3/TRBV12-4
DNA: TGCGCCAGCAGCCTTATCGGCGCGTACGAGCAGTACTTC; CDR3: CASSLIGAYEQYF; J: TRBJ2-7; D: NA; size: NA; V: TRBV5-1
DNA: TGTGCCAGCAGCCAAGGGCGGAGGACAACCTACGAGCAGTACTTC; CDR3: CASSQGRRTTYEQYF; J: TRBJ2-7; D: NA; size: few; V: TRBV14
DNA: TGTGCCATCAGCGCCGGGCGGGAGCTCTACAATGAGCAGTTCTTC; CDR3: CAISAGRELYNEQFF; J: TRBJ2-1; D: TRBD2; size: NA; V: TRBV10-3
DNA: TGTGCCAGCAGACTAGCAGGGGGCACTGAAGCTTTCTTT; CDR3: CASRLAGGTEAFF; J: TRBJ1-1; D: TRBD1; size: many; V: TRBV27
DNA: TGTGCCAGCAGTCACAGGGGCGAGCAGTACTTC; CDR3: CASSHRGEQYF; J: TRBJ2-7; D: TRBD1; size: NA; V: TRBV27
DNA: TGCAGTGCTAGACGGGGAGACGCGGGAGGGGTAGAGACCCAGTACTTC; CDR3: CSARRGDAGGVETQYF; J: TRBJ2-5; D: TRBD2; size: once; V: TRBV20-1
DNA: TGTGCCAGCAGCGCGAGCGGGAGGAACAATGAGCAGTTCTTC; CDR3: CASSASGRNNEQFF; J: TRBJ2-1; D: TRBD2; size: many; V: TRBV9
DNA: TGCGCCAGCAGCTTGGCCGGCAGCACTATTGGCTACACCTTC; CDR3: CASSLAGSTIGYTF; J: TRBJ1-2; D: NA; size: NA; V: TRBV5-1
DNA: TGTGCCAGCAGTTACGGACAGGACAATGAGCAGTTCTTC; CDR3: CASSYGQDNEQFF; J: TRBJ2-1; D: TRBD1; size: many; V: TRBV6-5
DNA: TGTGCCAGCAGCTGGGCTGGGGCGGGAGCGGTATCCGGGGAGCTGTTTTTT; CDR3: CASSWAGAGAVSGELFF; J: TRBJ2-2; D: TRBD2; size: NA; V: TRBV5-4
DNA: TGTGCTAGCAGCTTAGATCCAGGGCCAAACAATGAGCAGTTCTTC; CDR3: CASSLDPGPNNEQFF; J: TRBJ2-1; D: NA; size: many; V: TRBV7-7
DNA: TGTGCCAGCTCCCGTTCGTCCCCGCAGCAGAACACTGAAGCTTTCTTT; CDR3: CASSRSSPQQNTEAFF; J: TRBJ1-1; D: NA; size: few; V: TRBV18
DNA: TGTGCCAGCAGCCTACCGGGGGGTGGCCAAGAGACCCAGTACTTC; CDR3: CASSLPGGGQETQYF; J: TRBJ2-5; D: TRBD2; size: many; V: TRBV12-3/TRBV12-4
DNA: TGTGCCAGCAGCCAAGCCGGGACAGGGAAACAAGAGACCCAGTACTTC; CDR3: CASSQAGTGKQETQYF; J: TRBJ2-5; D: TRBD1; size: few; V: TRBV27
DNA: TGTGCCACCAGCAGACCACTAGGGCGGTCCTACAATGAGCAGTTCTTC; CDR3: CATSRPLGRSYNEQFF; J: TRBJ2-1; D: NA; size: NA; V: TRBV15
DNA: TGCAGTGCAGCCGGGGGACTAGCGAGAAACAATGAGCAGTTCTTC; CDR3: CSAAGGLARNNEQFF; J: TRBJ2-1; D: TRBD2; size: NA; V: TRBV20-1
DNA: TGCAGCGGGCCCCGGGACAGACAAGAGACCCAGTACTTC; CDR3: CSGPRDRQETQYF; J: TRBJ2-5; D: TRBD1; size: many; V: TRBV29-1
DNA: TGTGCTAGTGGTTTGGTACTTCCCCCTGGAAACACCATATATTTT; CDR3: CASGLVLPPGNTIYF; J: TRBJ1-3; D: NA; size: NA; V: TRBV12-5
DNA: TGTGCCAGCGCAGGGCCCGCGGGGACTGGGGCCAACGTCCTGACTTTC; CDR3: CASAGPAGTGANVLTF; J: TRBJ2-6; D: NA; size: NA; V: TRBV27
DNA: TGTGCCAGCAGCTTAATCGTTAGCGTGTACAATGAGCAGTTCTTC; CDR3: CASSLIVSVYNEQFF; J: TRBJ2-1; D: NA; size: NA; V: TRBV7-2
DNA: TGTGCCAGCAGCCTAACAGGGGACTTGGGCACAGATACGCAGTATTTT; CDR3: CASSLTGDLGTDTQYF; J: TRBJ2-3; D: NA; size: many; V: TRBV12-3/TRBV12-4
DNA: TGCGCCAGCATCTTGGGATCTAGCGGGGATATCTACGAGCAGTACTTC; CDR3: CASILGSSGDIYEQYF; J: TRBJ2-7; D: TRBD2; size: NA; V: TRBV5-1
DNA: TGTGCCAGCACGACCCCACTATCCAATACCTACGAGCAGTACTTC; CDR3: CASTTPLSNTYEQYF; J: TRBJ2-7; D: NA; size: many; V: TRBV7-2
DNA: TGCGCCAGCAGCCCGGGACAGAGGGATTCACCCCTCCACTTT; CDR3: CASSPGQRDSPLHF; J: TRBJ1-6; D: TRBD1; size: few; V: TRBV5-1